These 24 T cell receptor beta chains were sequenced from one sample in a study of blood T cell repertoires in COVID-19. Assay used: immunoSEQ multiplex PCR; TCRdb lists only in-frame clones, some missing. In the table there are approximately 140,000 clones, 70% to 90% of which are singletons. The specimen was PBMCs or T cells enriched from blood (not recorded which). The receptors stem from a woman between 45 and 60 years old who had recovered from COVID-19.

The chain joins TRBV6-4 to TRBJ1-5, with D possibly TRBD1 on 6 matching bases. This CDR3 is built from 15 residues. V was trimmed by 2 bases and J by 1 base, leaving 9 bases between them. The germline CDR1 and CDR2 sequences are MRHNA and SNTAGT. The CDR3 DNA follows: TGTGCCAGCAGTGACGAAGGACAGAGCAATCAGCCCCAGCATTTT. Its translation is CASSDEGQSNQPQHF.

This chain uses TRBV9 with TRBJ1-6; 10 nucleotides align to TRBD1. Germline CDR1 reads SGDLS; CDR2 reads YYNGEE. The CDR3 runs to 17 residues. The trim removed 0 bases at V and 7 bases at J, leaving 7 bases unmatched. The CDR3 DNA is TGTGCCAGCAGCGTAGACCGGGACAGGGGCGGCAATTCACCCCTCCACTTT. Residues: CASSVDRDRGGNSPLHF. The full variable domain, its missing parts supplied by reference TRBV9 and TRBJ1-6, is DSGVTQTPKHLITATGQRVTLRCSPRSGDLSVYWYQQSLDQGLQFLIQYYNGEERAKGNILERFSAQQFPDLHSELNLSSLELGDSALYFCASSVDRDRGGNSPLHFGNGTRLTVT.

This clone was recorded only once. The chain carries TRBV5-1 and TRBJ1-2; 7 nucleotides line up with TRBD1. From germline, CDR1 is SGHRS and CDR2 YFSETQ. The J segment lost 3 bases and the V segment lost 0 bases, leaving 5 bases of the junction unmatched. This CDR3 is 15 amino acids long. CDR3 in amino acids: CASSLEGARYYGYTF. The CDR3 nucleotides are TGCGCCAGCAGCTTGGAGGGGGCGCGTTACTATGGCTACACCTTC.

V and J are TRBV6-2 or TRBV6-3 and TRBJ2-7; the D gene is possibly TRBD2 (5 bases). V lost 6 bases to trimming and J lost 7 bases, with 22 bases between them. Per germline, CDR1 MNHEY and CDR2 SVGEGT. CDR3 length equals 15 residues. CDR3 region: CASSHVETYPGEQYF. The CDR3 coding sequence is TGTGCCAGCAGCCACGTCGAGACATATCCGGGGGAGCAGTACTTC.

This chain connects TRBV4-1 to TRBJ1-2; perhaps TRBD1 as D (6 bases). Trimming removed 0 bases from V and 6 bases from J, with 14 bases in between. CDR3 length: 15 amino acids. CDR1 and CDR2 from the germline V gene are MGHRA and YSYEKL. The CDR3 coding sequence is TGCGCCAGCAGCCAAGAGGTAGCAGGGGTGAATGGCTACACCTTC. It encodes CASSQEVAGVNGYTF.

In this sample, this clone turned up a few times. The rearrangement uses TRBV18 and TRBJ1-6; 7 nucleotides align to TRBD1. The CDR3 has 13 amino acids. Germline assignment: CDR1 KGHSH and CDR2 LQKENI. V dropped 2 bases and J dropped 12; count of bases not matched to a gene: 4. The CDR3 region has the DNA TGTGCCAGCTCACCAGGGACAGACCGACCCCTCCACTTT. Protein sequence: CASSPGTDRPLHF. Filled out from reference TRBV18 and TRBJ1-6, the complete variable domain reads NAGVMQNPRHLVRRRGQEARLRCSPMKGHSHVYWYRQLPEEGLKFMVYLQKENIIDESGMPKERFSAEFPKEGPSILRIQQVVRGDSAAYFCASSPGTDRPLHFGNGTRLTVT.

This clone was recorded once. The chain has TRBV10-3 and TRBJ1-2; D might be TRBD1 (6 bases). CDR1 is ENHRY and CDR2 is SYGVKD in the germline V gene. This CDR3 is 16 amino acids long. V dropped 5 bases and J dropped 4 bases, with 20 bases sitting between them. The CDR3 DNA follows: TGTGCCATCAGTACGAACGGGGGGCAGGGCGGCTATGGCTACACCTTC. Amino acid sequence: CAISTNGGQGGYGYTF.

This chain uses TRBV3-1 (or the pseudogene TRBV3-2) with TRBJ1-2, with 12 positions matching TRBD1. The V gene's germline CDR1 is LGHDT and CDR2 YNNKEL (reference sequence). V was clipped by 4 bases and J by 5 bases; unmatched bases: 2. The CDR3 consists of 14 residues. CDR3 DNA sequence: TGTGCCAGCAGCCCGGGACAGGGGGCATATGGCTACACCTTC. This sequence encodes CASSPGQGAYGYTF.

The chain employs TRBV14 and TRBJ1-4, with 9 bases lining up with TRBD1. Germline trimming cut 6 bases from V and 5 bases from J; bases unmatched to any gene: 4. The length of the CDR3 is 14 residues. CDR1 is SGHDN, CDR2 FVKESK, per germline. CDR3 DNA sequence: TGTGCCAGCAGAACCGGGACAGGGAATGAAAAACTGTTTTTT. Residues: CASRTGTGNEKLFF. Full variable domain (remainder filled in from reference TRBV14 and TRBJ1-4): EAGVTQFPSHSVIEKGQTVTLRCDPISGHDNLYWYRRVMGKEIKFLLHFVKESKQDESGMPNNRFLAERTGGTYSTLKVQPAELEDSGVYFCASRTGTGNEKLFFGSGTQLSVL.

The chain has TRBV6-2 or TRBV6-3 and TRBJ2-3, with a tentative D call TRBD1 (6 bases). Germline V gene data show CDR1 as MNHEY and CDR2 as SVGEGT. This CDR3 has 14 amino acids. Trimming pared 5 bases from V and 4 bases from J, leaving 13 bases between. CDR3 coding DNA: TGTGCCAGCAGTCCCGGGACACTTTCAGATACGCAGTATTTT. This encodes CASSPGTLSDTQYF.

This chain connects TRBV4-1 to TRBJ2-7, with 7 bases identical to TRBD2. Germline CDR1 MGHRA, CDR2 YSYEKL. J lost 2 bases, V lost 0 bases, and 7 bases had no gene match. The CDR3 sequence is 16 residues long. The CDR3 DNA is TGCGCCAGCAGCCAAGAGGGCTCGGGAGGTGCCTACGAGCAGTACTTC. It specifies CASSQEGSGGAYEQYF.

The chain is built from TRBV15 and TRBJ2-7; 13 bases map to TRBD2. V shed 1 base and J 9 bases; nucleotides not matched to a gene: 6. The CDR3 is 15 amino acids. In germline, CDR1 is LNHNV, CDR2 YYDKDF (reference sequence). The CDR3 DNA follows: TGTGCCACCAGCAGAGTCCGACTAGCGGGGGGAGTGCAGTACTTC. Protein: CATSRVRLAGGVQYF.

The chain combines TRBV30 with TRBJ1-6; no clear D gene. V was cut by 2 bases and J by 7 bases, with 15 bases left in between. This CDR3 is built from 15 residues. The germline gives CDR1 GTSNPN, CDR2 SVGIG (reference sequence). For the CDR3, the DNA is TGTGCCTGGAGTCCGACCGTCCGGGGAAATTCACCCCTCCACTTT. This encodes CAWSPTVRGNSPLHF.

This clone is a singleton in its sample. This chain uses TRBV5-1 with TRBJ2-3; 10 bases align to TRBD2. J lost 5 bases, V lost 4 bases, and 10 bases had no gene match. The germline CDR1 and CDR2 sequences are SGHRS and YFSETQ. This CDR3 is built from 16 residues. CDR3: CASSLPASGGIDTQYF. In nucleotides, the CDR3 is TGCGCCAGCAGCCTCCCGGCTAGCGGGGGTATAGATACGCAGTATTTT.

DNA of the CDR3: TGTGCCACCAGTGATCCCAGCGGGGGGGGCGTAGATACGCAGTATTTT. Translating it yields CATSDPSGGGVDTQYF. This sequence joins TRBV24-1 and TRBJ2-3, with 10 bases lining up with TRBD2. This CDR3 spans 16 amino acids. In germline, CDR1 is KGHDR, CDR2 SFDVKD. After removal of 3 bases from V and 5 bases from J, the junction contained 7 bases not matched to a gene.

This sequence joins TRBV7-9 and TRBJ1-3; D is undetermined. CDR3 size: 16 residues. Germline CDR1 SEHNR, CDR2 FQNEAQ (reference sequence). V gave up 5 bases and J gave up 1 base, with 15 bases separating them. The DNA for the CDR3 is TGTGCCAGCAGCCCCAAACGGGAGTATTCTGGAAACACCATATATTTT. It specifies CASSPKREYSGNTIYF.

The chain's CDR3 is CASSHMTGANTGELFF. CDR3 in DNA: TGTGCCAGCTCGCATATGACAGGGGCCAACACCGGGGAGCTGTTTTTT. The chain links TRBV3-1 (or the pseudogene TRBV3-2) to TRBJ2-2, with 8 bases matching TRBD1. Germline CDR1 reads LGHDT; CDR2 reads YNNKEL (reference sequence). Trimming took 8 bases from V and 2 from J; bases not matched to a gene: 10. This CDR3 comprises 16 residues.

Only one count was recorded for this clone. The chain uses TRBV11-2 and TRBJ1-4, with 7 bases lining up with TRBD1. The CDR3 has 15 residues. Per the germline V gene, CDR1 is SGHAT and CDR2 is FQNNGV. The J segment lost 5 bases and the V segment lost 1 base, leaving 4 bases of the junction unmatched. The CDR3 DNA reads as TGTGCCAGCAGCTTAGCGGGACAGACCAATGAAAAACTGTTTTTT. Residues: CASSLAGQTNEKLFF.

The chain couples TRBV10-1 to TRBJ2-7; 10 bases align to TRBD1. The length of the CDR3 is 14 residues. The V gene's germline CDR1 is WNHNN and CDR2 SYGVQD (reference sequence). J was trimmed by 4 bases and V by 5 bases; bases with no gene match: 5. The CDR3 bases are TGCGCCAGCAGTCACGACAGGGGGCAGTACGAGCAGTACTTC. It yields the protein CASSHDRGQYEQYF.

The chain is built from TRBV27 and TRBJ2-7; D may be TRBD1 (6 bases). The V end lost 2 bases, the J end lost 3 bases, and 11 bases lay between the germline ends. The CDR3 consists of 14 residues. Germline V gene lookup returns CDR1 MNHEY and CDR2 SMNVEV (reference sequence). The DNA of the CDR3 is TGTGCCAGCAGTTTAAGGGGACACATCTACGAGCAGTACTTC. Protein sequence: CASSLRGHIYEQYF.

V gene TRBV19 combines with J gene TRBJ2-3; D is undetermined. Trimming took off 5 bases at V and 4 bases at J, with 7 bases between the two ends. The CDR3 covers 12 residues. CDR1 LNHDA and CDR2 SQIVND come from the germline V gene (reference sequence). As DNA, the CDR3 is TGTGCCAGTAGTTATCGGGCAGATACGCAGTATTTT. Its translation is CASSYRADTQYF.

The J gene is TRBJ2-5, the V gene TRBV6-1; 9 nucleotides agree with TRBD2. Trimming at V came to 3 bases and at J to 4 bases, leaving 12 bases not matched to a gene. Looked up from germline, CDR1 is MNHNS and CDR2 is SASEGT. The CDR3 extends over 17 amino acids. The CDR3 bases are TGTGCCAGCAGTGACACTAGCGGGCCCACACGGGTAGAGACCCAGTACTTC. It yields the protein CASSDTSGPTRVETQYF.

This chain joins TRBV5-1 and TRBJ2-1, with 7 bases identical to TRBD1. J lost 7 bases, V lost 0 bases, and 7 bases had no gene match. The CDR3 consists of 15 residues. The germline V gene encodes CDR1 SGHRS and CDR2 YFSETQ. The CDR3 DNA is TGCGCCAGCAGCTTGGGAGGGGGCGTCGGAAATGAGCAGTTCTTC. It specifies CASSLGGGVGNEQFF.

This clone was seen just once. The rearrangement uses TRBV5-1 and TRBJ2-2; 10 nucleotides align to TRBD1. V gave up 7 bases and J gave up 7 bases; unmatched junction bases: 10. CDR3 length equals 15 residues. The V gene's germline CDR1 is SGHRS and CDR2 YFSETQ. CDR3 nucleotides: TGCGCCAGCCGCGAAGGGACAGGGGCTGTCGGGGAGCTGTTTTTT. Its translation: CASREGTGAVGELFF. The entire variable domain, with the rest obtained from reference TRBV5-1 and TRBJ2-2, is as follows: KAGVTQTPRYLIKTRGQQVTLSCSPISGHRSVSWYQQTPGQGLQFLFEYFSETQRNKGNFPGRFSGRQFSNSRSEMNVSTLELGDSALYLCASREGTGAVGELFFGEGSRLTVL.